This TCR beta chain is from a study of blood T cell repertoires in COVID-19. Profiled with immunoSEQ multiplex PCR; TCRdb holds only in-frame clones, not every one. Of about 52,000 clones listed, around 88% are singletons. Sequencing used peripheral blood. This TCR derives from a woman older than 75 with acute or convalescent COVID-19.

The CDR3 loop reads CASSIVGRGGWRNQPQHF. Here the CDR3 DNA reads TGTGCCAGTAGTATAGTTGGCAGAGGGGGATGGCGCAATCAGCCCCAGCATTTT. The chain couples TRBV19 to TRBJ1-5; TRBD1 might be the D (6 bases). Trimming pared 1 base from V and 2 bases from J, leaving 18 bases between. The V gene's germline CDR1 is LNHDA and CDR2 SQIVND (reference sequence). CDR3 length: 18 amino acids.